This T cell receptor (beta chain) derives from a study of cytotoxic CD8 clonotypes in ibrutinib-treated CLL. Study context: Average yields of approximately 260,000 productive templates and 75,000 to 95,000 productive rearrangements characterized the samples. Findings of the study overall: Patients had baseline clonality above age-matched healthy donors, and this clonality moved with circulating CD8+ T-cell counts. Clonality increased at ibrutinib response and stayed stable in sustained remission. At progression, however, it fell back toward baseline.

Trimming pared 1 base from V and 9 bases from J, leaving 9 bases between. The CDR3 sequence is 12 residues long. Germline CDR1 reads ENHRY; CDR2 reads SYGVKD. This clone turned up a few times. Its cognate antigen is unknown. Deep sequencing aimed at 1 in 200,000 to 1 in 1 million T cells' resolution. Measured with immunoSEQ multiplex PCR; TCRdb has only the in-frame clones, and not every one. The sample holds 150,000 to 250,000 clones, about 72% seen once. The source was PBMCs, collected after 24 months of ibrutinib treatment. The chain couples TRBV10-3 to TRBJ1-2, with D possibly TRBD1 on 6 matching bases. The receptor was derived from a human donor with chronic lymphocytic leukemia. The CDR3 nucleotides read TGTGCCATCAGTGAGTACAGGGCGAGCTACACCTTC. Protein sequence: CAISEYRASYTF.